The 25 T cell receptor beta chains reported below all come from one sample, sequenced in a study of PD-1 blockade in mismatch repair-deficient tumors. The method was immunoSEQ multiplex PCR; TCRdb's version includes in-frame clones alone and lacks a portion of them. This sample carries around 48,000 clones, roughly 78% of them seen once, and the ten largest clones take about 3%. The input for sequencing was peripheral blood, taken 4 weeks after starting pembrolizumab. Receptors originate from an adult with mismatch repair-deficient cancer.

This clone occurred a few times. The genes are TRBV14 and TRBJ2-7; 13 bases line up with TRBD2. V lost 4 bases to trimming and J lost 6 bases; unmatched junction nucleotides: 3. The germline gives CDR1 SGHDN, CDR2 FVKESK. The CDR3 consists of 14 residues. The chain's CDR3 is CASSLLAGGPEQYF. The CDR3 region has the DNA TGTGCCAGCAGCCTACTAGCGGGAGGGCCCGAGCAGTACTTC.

The chain is built from TRBV7-9 and TRBJ2-3, with D unclear. The V end lost 2 bases, the J end lost 2 bases, and 14 bases lay between the germline ends. This CDR3 has 16 amino acids. In germline, CDR1 is SEHNR, CDR2 FQNEAQ (reference sequence). DNA of the CDR3: TGTGCCAGCAGCTTATTCTTTGGGCAAAACACAGATACGCAGTATTTT. Translating it yields CASSLFFGQNTDTQYF.

This chain joins TRBV7-8 and TRBJ2-3, with 8 nucleotides matching TRBD1. The CDR3 runs to 15 residues. Germline V CDR1 and CDR2: SGHVS, FQNEAQ. V lost 7 bases to trimming and J lost 1 base; unmatched junction nucleotides: 7. The CDR3 region has the DNA TGTGCCAGCAACCCCGACAGGGGTCGCACAGATACGCAGTATTTT. It specifies CASNPDRGRTDTQYF.

CDR3 amino acids: CASSVEGSGGLEEQYF. The CDR3 region has the DNA TGTGCCAGCAGCGTAGAAGGATCGGGAGGTCTTGAAGAGCAGTACTTC. The chain links TRBV9 to TRBJ2-7, with 7 bases identical to TRBD2. Trimming at V came to 0 bases and at J to 7 bases, leaving 13 bases not matched to a gene. Germline loops: CDR1 SGDLS, CDR2 YYNGEE. This CDR3 region has 16 residues.

The genes are TRBV5-1 and TRBJ2-1; no firm D call. Trimming took off 4 bases at V and 3 bases at J, with 14 bases between the two ends. CDR3 length: 15 amino acids. Germline V gene lookup returns CDR1 SGHRS and CDR2 YFSETQ. CDR3 region: CASSPTPADYNEQFF. The CDR3 DNA follows: TGCGCCAGCAGCCCGACCCCAGCTGACTACAATGAGCAGTTCTTC. Supplemented by reference TRBV5-1 and TRBJ2-1, the full variable domain reads KAGVTQTPRYLIKTRGQQVTLSCSPISGHRSVSWYQQTPGQGLQFLFEYFSETQRNKGNFPGRFSGRQFSNSRSEMNVSTLELGDSALYLCASSPTPADYNEQFFGPGTRLTVL.

The chain joins TRBV5-1 to TRBJ2-1, with 9 bases lining up with TRBD2. The germline V gene encodes CDR1 SGHRS and CDR2 YFSETQ. The CDR3 has 15 residues. V was clipped by 0 bases and J by 3 bases; unmatched bases: 1. The CDR3, as DNA: TGCGCCAGCAGCTTGGCTAGCGGGGTCTACAATGAGCAGTTCTTC. Translation gives CASSLASGVYNEQFF.

The table lists this clone with a count of one. This chain uses TRBV18 with TRBJ2-7; TRBD1 matches 9 bases. Per germline, CDR1 KGHSH and CDR2 LQKENI. With V trimmed by 6 bases and J by 0 bases, 6 bases remained unmatched. CDR3 length: 15 amino acids. CDR3: CASSVGTGSSYEQYF. CDR3 nucleotides: TGTGCCAGCTCGGTCGGGACAGGGAGCTCCTACGAGCAGTACTTC.

This chain joins TRBV7-9 and TRBJ1-1, with D uncertain. The CDR3 loop spans 11 amino acids. Trimming shortened V by 11 bases and J by 1 base, and 8 bases separated the two germline ends. Germline CDR1 SEHNR, CDR2 FQNEAQ (reference sequence). CDR3 sequence reads: CAFRQNTEAFF. The CDR3 DNA reads TGTGCCTTCAGACAGAACACTGAAGCTTTCTTT.

The chain recombines TRBV2 with TRBJ2-1; possible D gene TRBD2, 5 bases. The CDR3 sequence is 16 residues long. Germline V gives CDR1 SNHLY, CDR2 FYNNEI. V was cut by 10 bases and J by 0 bases, with 19 bases left in between. The CDR3 DNA is TGTGCCACCTCCGTTGGCGGGCTAAGCTCCTACAATGAGCAGTTCTTC. Translating it yields CATSVGGLSSYNEQFF.

This chain connects TRBV30 to TRBJ2-7; D is unclear. The ends were cut back, 2 bases at V and 3 bases at J, with 11 bases in the middle. The CDR3 totals 13 residues. Germline V gene lookup returns CDR1 GTSNPN and CDR2 SVGIG (reference sequence). CDR3 in amino acids: CAWSRGANYEQYF. The CDR3 DNA reads as TGTGCCTGGAGTCGAGGCGCGAACTACGAGCAGTACTTC.

The rearrangement joins TRBV6-6 to TRBJ2-6; D remains ambiguous. Germline loops: CDR1 MNHNY, CDR2 SVGAGI (reference sequence). The CDR3 length is 13 residues. Between the trimmed V and J ends, which lost 11 bases and 4 bases, there was a span of 12 bases. The CDR3 sequence: CAGSLGGANVLTF. CDR3 sequence (DNA): TGTGCCGGATCTTTAGGGGGGGCCAACGTCCTGACTTTC.

This clone was seen only once. The rearrangement uses TRBV19 and TRBJ1-4; TRBD1 aligns across 11 bases. The CDR3 loop spans 12 amino acids. Germline lookup yields CDR1 LNHDA and CDR2 SQIVND (reference sequence). Germline trimming cut 10 bases from V and 7 bases from J; bases unmatched to any gene: 2. The CDR3 nucleotides read TGTGCCACCGGGACAGGGGGTGAAAAACTGTTTTTT. This gives the protein CATGTGGEKLFF.

The chain joins TRBV9 to TRBJ2-2; TRBD1 might be the D (5 bases). CDR3 length: 14 residues. Deletions cut 9 bases from V and 0 bases from J, with 12 bases between. Germline V CDR1 and CDR2: SGDLS, YYNGEE. This chain's CDR3 is CATLKGANTGELFF. The CDR3 region has the DNA TGTGCCACTTTAAAAGGGGCGAACACCGGGGAGCTGTTTTTT.

V usage is TRBV9 and J usage is TRBJ2-1; D may be TRBD2 (5 bases). Per germline, CDR1 SGDLS and CDR2 YYNGEE. CDR3 length equals 17 residues. V dropped 4 bases and J dropped 0 bases, with 17 bases sitting between them. The CDR3 sequence is CASSTTAGGGSYNEQFF. The CDR3 DNA sequence: TGTGCCAGCAGCACCACGGCTGGCGGAGGCTCCTACAATGAGCAGTTCTTC.

This rearrangement joins TRBV27 to TRBJ2-1; TRBD1 aligns across 9 bases. Trimming at V came to 0 bases and at J to 5 bases, leaving 2 bases not matched to a gene. The CDR3 is made up of 15 amino acids. In germline, CDR1 is MNHEY, CDR2 SMNVEV (reference sequence). The CDR3 bases are TGTGCCAGCAGTTTATCGGACAGGGGTGACAATGAGCAGTTCTTC. This sequence encodes CASSLSDRGDNEQFF.

CDR3 sequence reads: CASSVGEGGSYNEQFF. The CDR3 region has the DNA TGTGCCAGCAGCGTAGGGGAGGGAGGGTCCTACAATGAGCAGTTCTTC. The V and J genes are TRBV9 and TRBJ2-1, with 7 bases that match TRBD2. The CDR3 has 16 residues. Germline CDR1 is SGDLS and CDR2 is YYNGEE. J lost 1 base, V lost 0 bases, and 4 bases had no gene match.

The chain carries TRBV7-3 and TRBJ2-5; maybe TRBD1 (6 bases). CDR3 length equals 13 residues. V was clipped by 2 bases and J by 3 bases, with 7 bases between them. In germline, CDR1 is SGHTA, CDR2 FQGTGA. The CDR3 region is CASSLGQKETQYF. The CDR3, as DNA: TGTGCCAGCAGCTTAGGACAGAAAGAGACCCAGTACTTC.

The rearrangement joins TRBV19 to TRBJ2-3; TRBD2 matches at 10 bases. The V segment lost 1 base and the J segment 2 bases; nucleotides outside the gene matches: 3. This CDR3 contains 16 residues. Germline-derived CDR1 and CDR2 are LNHDA and SQIVND (reference sequence). The CDR3 region is CASSIAGLADTDTQYF. The CDR3 DNA reads as TGTGCCAGTAGTATAGCAGGACTAGCGGACACAGATACGCAGTATTTT.

This clone showed up just once. The chain uses TRBV5-1 and TRBJ2-7; weak D call: TRBD1 (7 bases). The CDR3 consists of 15 residues. Germline V gives CDR1 SGHRS, CDR2 YFSETQ. V gave up 0 bases and J gave up 6 bases, with 16 bases separating them. CDR3 amino acids: CASSLEGTQGGEQYF. The CDR3 coding sequence is TGCGCCAGCAGCTTGGAGGGCACCCAGGGGGGCGAGCAGTACTTC.

The chain recombines TRBV11-3 with TRBJ2-5, with 7 bases identical to TRBD2. Germline CDR1 and CDR2: SGHNT and YENEEA. The CDR3 contains 15 residues. V lost 4 bases and J lost 1; bases outside the gene matches: 6. In nucleotides, the CDR3 is TGTGCCAGCAGCTCTACACCGGGAGGCCAAGAGACCCAGTACTTC. Residues: CASSSTPGGQETQYF.

The rearrangement joins TRBV4-1 to TRBJ2-2; D unclear. The CDR3 contains 15 residues. CDR1 MGHRA and CDR2 YSYEKL come from the germline V gene. V lost 1 base, J lost 6 bases, and 12 bases lay in between. CDR3 protein: CASSQVPAVSGELFF. DNA of the CDR3: TGCGCCAGCAGCCAAGTACCGGCGGTTTCCGGGGAGCTGTTTTTT.

The CDR3 nucleotides read TGTGCCTGGAGCCGGGACTACCAAGAGACCCAGTACTTC. Protein product: CAWSRDYQETQYF. The V gene is TRBV30, the J gene TRBJ2-5; a weak D match, TRBD2 (6 bases). CDR1 is GTSNPN, CDR2 SVGIG, per germline (reference sequence). The CDR3 sequence is 13 residues long. V was cut by 3 bases and J by 0 bases, with 8 bases left in between.

The V and J genes are TRBV5-1 and TRBJ1-2, with TRBD1 matching over 7 bases. The CDR3 runs 14 residues. V lost 6 bases to trimming and J lost 0 bases; unmatched junction nucleotides: 5. CDR1 is SGHRS and CDR2 is YFSETQ in the germline V gene. The CDR3 nucleotides read TGCGCCAGCACTGGGACAGCGCCTAACTATGGCTACACCTTC. Its protein product is CASTGTAPNYGYTF.

In DNA, the CDR3 is TGTGCCAGTAGTATATCGGTCTTTGAAGCTTTCTTT. Protein: CASSISVFEAFF. This rearrangement joins TRBV19 to TRBJ1-1; D is undetermined. This CDR3 contains 12 residues. The V end lost 2 bases, the J end lost 7 bases, and 8 bases lay between the germline ends. Germline V gives CDR1 LNHDA, CDR2 SQIVND (reference sequence).

This chain connects TRBV4-3 to TRBJ1-1; D perhaps matches TRBD1 (6 bases). The V end was cut by 3 bases, the J end by 7 bases, with 9 bases between. Germline values: CDR1 LGHNA, CDR2 YSLEER. The CDR3 covers 12 residues. The CDR3 spells CASSHLGGEAFF. CDR3 nucleotides: TGCGCCAGCAGCCACCTAGGGGGTGAAGCTTTCTTT.